This is a list of T cell receptor beta chains from one sample in a study of blood T cell repertoires in COVID-19. The method was immunoSEQ multiplex PCR; TCRdb's version includes in-frame clones alone and lacks a portion of them. The repertoire includes approximately 300,000 clones, around 84% of them detected once, and 8.5% to 12% sits in the top ten. Sample: PBMCs or T cells enriched from blood (not recorded which). The receptors come from a woman aged 18-29 years who had recovered from COVID-19. The CDR3 runs from the conserved cysteine through the conserved F or W. The D gene is left open where the match is weak. Not every row has a clone size; where given, it reads once, few, many or a size class.

. | TRBJ1-1 | . | 16 | TRBV4-1 | CASSQVGGGPNTEAFF | TGCGCCAGCAGCCAAGTGGGGGGGGGCCCTAACACTGAAGCTTTCTTT
TRBD1 | TRBJ2-7 | . | 15 | TRBV27 | CASSSFGDSVYEQYF | TGTGCCAGCAGTTCATTCGGGGACAGCGTCTACGAGCAGTACTTC
. | TRBJ2-3 | . | 14 | TRBV3-1/TRBV3-2 | CASSQEYQGDTQYF | TGTGCCAGCAGCCAAGAGTATCAGGGAGATACGCAGTATTTT
TRBD2 | TRBJ2-2 | once | 15 | TRBV27 | CASRWTSGTTGELFF | TGTGCCAGCAGGTGGACTAGCGGGACGACCGGGGAGCTGTTTTTT
TRBD2 | TRBJ2-5 | . | 15 | TRBV7-7 | CASSLLGGSQETQYF | TGTGCCAGCAGCTTACTGGGCGGGAGCCAAGAGACCCAGTACTTC
TRBD1 | TRBJ1-4 | . | 14 | TRBV11-2 | CASSLGQVSGKLFF | TGTGCCAGCAGCCTCGGACAGGTTTCGGGAAAACTGTTTTTT
. | TRBJ1-1 | once | 15 | TRBV28 | CASSSPQGSSTEAFF | TGTGCCAGCAGTTCACCTCAGGGATCTAGCACTGAAGCTTTCTTT
TRBD2 | TRBJ2-7 | . | 12 | TRBV10-3 | CATTSGTYEQYF | TGTGCCACAACTAGCGGGACCTACGAGCAGTACTTC
. | TRBJ1-1 | . | 15 | TRBV7-9 | CASSLGAGANTEAFF | TGTGCCAGCAGCTTAGGGGCAGGGGCGAACACTGAAGCTTTCTTT
TRBD2 | TRBJ2-5 | few | 15 | TRBV29-1 | CSVEELAGAQETQYF | TGCAGCGTTGAAGAACTAGCGGGGGCCCAAGAGACCCAGTACTTC
TRBD1 | TRBJ2-7 | . | 15 | TRBV5-1 | CASSSRRGSAYEQYF | TGCGCCAGCAGCTCCCGCAGGGGGTCAGCCTACGAGCAGTACTTC
. | TRBJ2-5 | once | 16 | TRBV27 | CASSFPETYVGETQYF | TGTGCCAGCAGTTTCCCCGAGACCTACGTCGGGGAGACCCAGTACTTC
TRBD2 | TRBJ2-1 | many | 15 | TRBV6-4 | CASSDGAGGYNEQFF | TGTGCCAGCAGTGACGGAGCGGGAGGGTACAATGAGCAGTTCTTC
. | TRBJ2-5 | once | 14 | TRBV3-1/TRBV3-2 | CASSQDTRQETQYF | TGTGCCAGCAGCCAAGATACGCGACAAGAGACCCAGTACTTC
. | TRBJ2-7 | . | 12 | TRBV7-9 | CASSGVTYEQYF | TGTGCCAGCAGCGGAGTAACCTACGAGCAGTACTTC
TRBD1 | TRBJ2-5 | . | 16 | TRBV5-4 | CASSPAGTGGSETQYF | TGTGCCAGCAGCCCCGCCGGGACAGGTGGGTCGGAGACCCAGTACTTC
TRBD1 | TRBJ1-5 | . | 15 | TRBV19 | CASKGQGRWEQPQHF | TGTGCCAGTAAGGGACAGGGCCGCTGGGAACAGCCCCAGCATTTT
TRBD1 | TRBJ1-2 | . | 15 | TRBV19 | CASRNPTGGFHGYTF | TGTGCCAGTAGGAATCCGACAGGGGGCTTCCATGGCTACACCTTC
TRBD1 | TRBJ1-2 | . | 14 | TRBV28 | CASKRTGLNYGYTF | TGTGCCAGCAAAAGGACAGGCTTAAACTATGGCTACACCTTC
. | TRBJ1-2 | . | 15 | TRBV2 | CASTGSPGTPYGYTF | TGTGCCAGCACTGGGAGTCCGGGAACACCCTATGGCTACACCTTC
. | TRBJ1-2 | few | 12 | TRBV28 | CASSSPPVGYTF | TGTGCCAGCAGCTCCCCCCCGGTGGGCTACACCTTC
TRBD2 | TRBJ2-1 | . | 17 | TRBV7-9 | CASSVGLAGGLRNEQFF | TGTGCCAGCAGCGTAGGGCTAGCGGGAGGTTTGAGGAATGAGCAGTTCTTC
. | TRBJ2-7 | . | 14 | TRBV27 | CASSRQESSYEQYF | TGTGCCAGCAGTCGACAGGAATCCTCCTACGAGCAGTACTTC
. | TRBJ1-5 | . | 14 | TRBV9 | CASSRTGYNQPQHF | TGTGCCAGCAGCCGTACAGGGTACAATCAGCCCCAGCATTTT
TRBD2 | TRBJ2-2 | once | 15 | TRBV18 | CASSGTSGYTGELFF | TGTGCCAGCTCGGGGACTAGCGGTTACACCGGGGAGCTGTTTTTT
. | TRBJ1-2 | . | 13 | TRBV12-5 | CASGSGTYYGYTF | TGTGCTAGTGGTTCCGGGACATACTATGGCTACACCTTC
TRBD1 | TRBJ1-1 | . | 18 | TRBV4-1 | CASSQRTMGQGLNTEAFF | TGCGCCAGCAGCCAACGGACCATGGGACAGGGGCTGAACACTGAAGCTTTCTTT
. | TRBJ1-3 | . | 13 | TRBV28 | CASSIQAGNTIYF | TGTGCCAGCAGCATACAGGCTGGAAACACCATATATTTT
TRBD1 | TRBJ2-7 | . | 14 | TRBV27 | CASSLSGTAYEQYF | TGTGCCAGCAGTTTATCCGGGACAGCCTACGAGCAGTACTTC
. | TRBJ2-5 | . | 13 | TRBV19 | CASSRRAEGTQYF | TGTGCCAGTAGTCGTAGGGCAGAGGGGACCCAGTACTTC
. | TRBJ2-3 | . | 15 | TRBV7-9 | CASGGEVSSTDTQYF | TGTGCCAGCGGCGGGGAAGTTTCTAGCACAGATACGCAGTATTTT
TRBD1 | TRBJ2-1 | . | 14 | TRBV24-1 | CATSDPGTGPKQFF | TGTGCCACCAGTGATCCGGGGACAGGGCCAAAGCAGTTCTTC
. | TRBJ1-3 | . | 15 | TRBV6-5 | CASSWGLVSGNTIYF | TGTGCCAGCAGTTGGGGGCTAGTGTCTGGAAACACCATATATTTT
. | TRBJ1-2 | . | 15 | TRBV6-5 | CASSSREGNQGGYTF | TGTGCCAGCAGCTCCCGGGAGGGGAACCAAGGTGGCTACACCTTC
. | TRBJ2-7 | few | 11 | TRBV7-9 | CASSFGGEQYF | TGTGCCAGCAGCTTCGGGGGTGAGCAGTACTTC
. | TRBJ2-1 | . | 16 | TRBV27 | CASSLFAGATYNEQFF | TGTGCCAGCAGTTTATTCGCGGGGGCCACCTACAATGAGCAGTTCTTC
TRBD1 | TRBJ1-2 | . | 16 | TRBV24-1 | CATSDFSTGKVSGYTF | TGTGCCACCAGTGATTTTTCGACAGGGAAGGTAAGTGGCTACACCTTC
. | TRBJ1-2 | once | 15 | TRBV20-1 | CSASQSEGESYGYTF | TGCAGTGCTAGTCAATCAGAGGGGGAATCCTATGGCTACACCTTC
TRBD1 | TRBJ1-6 | . | 19 | TRBV7-9 | CASSPGGDRGLPHNSPLHF | TGTGCCAGCAGCCCCGGGGGGGACAGGGGATTACCCCATAATTCACCCCTCCACTTT
. | TRBJ2-7 | . | 14 | TRBV18 | CASSPKSRDYEQYF | TGTGCCAGCTCACCAAAAAGCCGGGACTACGAGCAGTACTTC
TRBD1 | TRBJ1-3 | . | 16 | TRBV15 | CATSRSGTGSGNTIYF | TGTGCCACCAGCAGATCGGGGACAGGGTCTGGAAACACCATATATTTT
. | TRBJ1-1 | . | 12 | TRBV6-4 | CASRELRGELFF | TGTGCCAGCAGGGAGCTCCGGGGTGAGCTTTTCTTT
TRBD1 | TRBJ1-1 | . | 19 | TRBV2 | CASSESAGTGGLANTEAFF | TGTGCCAGCAGTGAAAGTGCCGGGACAGGGGGTTTAGCGAACACTGAAGCTTTCTTT
. | TRBJ2-1 | . | 16 | TRBV10-1 | CASSPLTGGQHNEQFF | TGCGCCAGCAGTCCCCTCACGGGCGGGCAGCACAATGAGCAGTTCTTC
. | TRBJ2-7 | . | 13 | TRBV6-6 | CATSREKIYEQYF | TGTGCCACCTCGAGGGAAAAGATATACGAGCAGTACTTC
. | TRBJ2-1 | . | 15 | TRBV29-1 | CSVEERWSSYNEQFF | TGCAGCGTTGAGGAGAGGTGGAGCTCCTACAATGAGCAGTTCTTC
TRBD2 | TRBJ2-5 | . | 15 | TRBV3-1/TRBV3-2 | CASSQLAGGQETQYF | TGTGCCAGCAGCCAACTAGCGGGGGGCCAAGAGACCCAGTACTTC
. | TRBJ2-7 | . | 11 | TRBV24-1 | CATSDLSEQYF | TGTGCCACCAGTGACCTTAGCGAGCAGTACTTC
TRBD1 | TRBJ1-6 | . | 15 | TRBV27 | CASSFETGMNSPLHF | TGTGCCAGCAGTTTCGAGACAGGGATGAATTCACCCCTCCACTTT
. | TRBJ2-2 | . | 14 | TRBV3-1/TRBV3-2 | CASSQGVRSGELFF | TGTGCCAGCAGCCAAGGGGTGAGGTCCGGGGAGCTGTTTTTT
TRBD1 | TRBJ1-2 | . | 15 | TRBV6-5 | CASRYDPTGGYGYTF | TGTGCCAGCAGATATGATCCGACAGGGGGCTATGGCTACACCTTC
. | TRBJ1-4 | . | 15 | TRBV3-1/TRBV3-2 | CASSQGVRGNEKLFF | TGTGCCAGCAGCCAAGGGGTGAGGGGGAATGAAAAACTGTTTTTT
TRBD1 | TRBJ2-2 | . | 17 | TRBV19 | CASSMDIGTGGFGELFF | TGTGCCAGTAGTATGGATATCGGGACAGGGGGCTTCGGGGAGCTGTTTTTT
. | TRBJ1-1 | . | 13 | TRBV27 | CASSLNRNTEAFF | TGTGCCAGCAGTTTAAACAGGAACACTGAAGCTTTCTTT